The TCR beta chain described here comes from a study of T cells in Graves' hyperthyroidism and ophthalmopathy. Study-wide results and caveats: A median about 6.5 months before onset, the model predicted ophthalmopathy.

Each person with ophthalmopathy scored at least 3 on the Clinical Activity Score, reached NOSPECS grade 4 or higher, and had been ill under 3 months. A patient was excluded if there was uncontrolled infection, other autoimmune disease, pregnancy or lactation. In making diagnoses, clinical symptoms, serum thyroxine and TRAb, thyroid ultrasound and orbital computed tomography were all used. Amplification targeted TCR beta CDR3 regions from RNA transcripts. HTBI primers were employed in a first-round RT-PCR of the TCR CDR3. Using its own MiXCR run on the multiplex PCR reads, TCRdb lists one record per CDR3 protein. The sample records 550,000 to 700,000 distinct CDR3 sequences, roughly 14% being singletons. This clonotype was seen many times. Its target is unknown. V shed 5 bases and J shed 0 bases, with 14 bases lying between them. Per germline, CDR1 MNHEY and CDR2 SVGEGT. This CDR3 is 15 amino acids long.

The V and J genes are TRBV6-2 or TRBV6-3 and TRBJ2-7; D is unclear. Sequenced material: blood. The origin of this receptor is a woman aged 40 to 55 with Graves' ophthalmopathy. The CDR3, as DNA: TGTGCCAGCAGTGACCTCGCGGTGTTCTCCTACGAGCAGTACTTC. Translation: CASSDLAVFSYEQYF.